The 8 T cell receptor beta chains listed next were all sequenced from one sample in a study of regulatory T cells in long-lasting Graves disease. In building TCR beta libraries, iRepertoire HTBI primers were used together with Arm-PCR of CDR3 regions. TCRdb re-called the multiplex PCR reads with MiXCR, one entry per CDR3 protein. The repertoire has roughly 400,000 distinct CDR3 sequences, roughly a fifth of them found once; the top ten carry roughly an eighth. Stated time point: persistent/refractory GD, antithyroid drugs over 5 years with positive TRAb. Generation of the TCR library employed RNA extracted from PBMCs. This sample comprised peripheral blood mononuclear cells (PBMCs), obtained when the disease was refractory, from a patient treated with antithyroid drugs. The receptors come from a female donor with Graves disease.

This clonotype was observed many times. The chain employs TRBV20-1 and TRBJ2-7, with no clear D. Trimming shortened V by 1 base and J by 0 bases, and 10 bases separated the two germline ends. Looked up from germline, CDR1 is DFQATT and CDR2 is SNEGSKA (reference sequence). This CDR3 region has 14 residues. The chain's CDR3 is CSARGRANSYEQYF. CDR3 in DNA: TGCAGTGCTAGAGGTAGGGCCAACTCCTACGAGCAGTACTTC.

This clonotype was picked up a small number of times. This rearrangement joins TRBV20-1 to TRBJ2-7; D is possibly TRBD1 or TRBD2 (5 bases each). In germline, CDR1 is DFQATT, CDR2 SNEGSKA (reference sequence). This CDR3 is built from 14 residues. Trimming took 5 bases from V and 0 from J, leaving 14 bases between them. CDR3 sequence reads: CSAGLRDGSYEQYF. The DNA of the CDR3 is TGCAGTGCTGGATTACGGGACGGCTCCTACGAGCAGTACTTC.

This clonotype came up many times. The V gene is TRBV2, the J gene TRBJ1-4, with D unclear. The CDR3 loop spans 12 amino acids. Germline CDR1 SNHLY, CDR2 FYNNEI. V lost 5 bases and J 14 bases, leaving 15 bases between the germline ends. The CDR3 nucleotides are TGTGCCAGCAGTACGCGGCCCGACCTGCTGTTTTTT. Translated, it gives CASSTRPDLLFF. The full variable domain, with the rest looked up from reference TRBV2 and TRBJ1-4, is EPEVTQTPSHQVTQMGQEVILRCVPISNHLYFYWYRQILGQKVEFLVSFYNNEISEKSEIFDDQFSVERPDGSNFTLKIRSTKLEDSAMYFCASSTRPDLLFFGSGTQLSVL.

V and J are TRBV28 and TRBJ1-2; TRBD1 aligns across 7 bases. The junction had 13 bases not matched to a gene; V was cut back by 7 bases and J by 2 bases. The CDR3 sequence is 16 residues long. CDR1 and CDR2 (germline): MDHEN, SYDVKM. The CDR3 spells CASTLTGAGANYGYTF. The CDR3 coding sequence is TGTGCCAGCACCCTCACAGGGGCAGGGGCAAACTATGGCTACACCTTC.

Points on this clonotype: The CDR3 end shows no conserved phenylalanine or tryptophan, and so a read error is likely. This sequence joins TRBV10-3 and TRBJ1-2; D is unresolved. The CDR3 contains 13 residues. Germline CDR1 and CDR2: ENHRY and SYGVKD. Between the trimmed V and J ends, which lost 2 bases and 0 bases, there was a span of 4 bases. Here the CDR3 reads CAISEDPNYGYTL. The CDR3 region has the DNA TGTGCCATCAGTGAGGATCCTAACTATGGCTACACCCTC.

This clonotype was seen many times. The V gene is TRBV24-1, the J gene TRBJ1-5, with D possibly being TRBD1 (5 bases). The CDR3 length is 13 residues. CDR1 is KGHDR and CDR2 is SFDVKD in the germline V gene. V was clipped by 9 bases and J by 7 bases, with 15 bases between them. CDR3 sequence (DNA): TGTGCCACCTCGATGGGGCCAGGGCAGCCCCAGCATTTT. Its protein product is CATSMGPGQPQHF.

On this clonotype itself: This clone may be a read error of a much larger clone one base away. CDR3 coding DNA: TGTGCCAGCAAAATTCGGACCAACATTGAAGCTTTCTTT. This encodes CASKIRTNIEAFF. This chain uses TRBV28 with TRBJ1-1; D not certain. Germline V gene sequence: CDR1 MDHEN, CDR2 SYDVKM. This CDR3 contains 13 residues.

This clonotype came up many times. This sequence joins TRBV2 and TRBJ1-5, with TRBD1 matching 7 bases. The CDR3 is made up of 15 amino acids. V was pared by 5 bases and J by 1 base, with 5 bases of the junction left unmatched. CDR1 and CDR2 from the germline V gene are SNHLY and FYNNEI. This chain's CDR3 is CASSSGGGSNQPQHF. CDR3 nucleotide sequence: TGTGCCAGCAGTTCAGGGGGTGGGAGCAATCAGCCCCAGCATTTT.